This T cell receptor (beta chain) comes out of a study of cytomegalovirus exposure and HLA in healthy donors. Study-wide findings and caveats: About 87% or about 30% of the time was how often most TCR beta V segments were productive, according to an earlier analysis. TCR beta chains associated with HLA were, in a later analysis, more clonally expanded than equally common others.

This CDR3 region has 14 residues. V dropped 3 bases and J dropped 8 bases, with 13 bases sitting between them. CDR1 is SEHNR, CDR2 FQNEAQ, per germline (reference sequence). Primers: 60 Vbeta forward and 13 Jbeta reverse. Some clones are missing from TCRdb's copy, which holds only in-frame ones; the method was immunoSEQ multiplex PCR. Of over 65,000 clones listed, around 75% were seen once; the top ten hold roughly 14%. In regard to this clone: Its antigen is currently unknown.

The V call is TRBV7-9, the J call TRBJ1-4, with a weak D call TRBD1 (6 bases). Sequenced: PBMCs. This clonotype was obtained from a woman aged 40 to 55 in good health and CMV-seropositive. The CDR3 bases are TGTGCCAGCAGCTTCGGACAGCGGGGGGAAAAACTGTTTTTT. Its protein is CASSFGQRGEKLFF. The full variable domain, its missing parts supplied by reference TRBV7-9 and TRBJ1-4, is DTGVSQNPRHKITKRGQNVTFRCDPISEHNRLYWYRQTLGQGPEFLTYFQNEAQLEKSRLLSDRFSAERPKGSFSTLEIQRTEQGDSAMYLCASSFGQRGEKLFFGSGTQLSVL.